A single sample is the source of the 18 T cell receptor beta chains below, sequenced in a study of follicular helper T cells after annual influenza vaccination. Described time point: 2013-2014 season, 7 days after vaccination. Using immunoSEQ multiplex PCR, the repertoire was profiled, and TCRdb retains in-frame clones only, with some absent. Seen here are 600 to 900 clones, approximately 67% observed once, and the top ten hold roughly 7.2%. The sequencing here drew on CXCR5+ CD38+ circulating T follicular helper cells from blood, taken 7 days after influenza vaccination. Subset noted: circulating Tfh, non-naive CD4+CXCR5+PD-1+ (ICOS+CD38+ or ICOS-CD38-). The receptors derive from an adult who received the influenza vaccine.

This clone was seen only a few times. V usage is TRBV27 and J usage is TRBJ1-6, with 9 bases identical to TRBD1. Germline values: CDR1 MNHEY, CDR2 SMNVEV (reference sequence). CDR3 length: 18 residues. The junction had 11 bases not matched to a gene; V was cut back by 4 bases and J by 4 bases. CDR3 sequence (DNA): TGTGCCAGCAGTTCAACCCCTACAGGGGGCCGATATAATTCACCCCTCCACTTT. It specifies CASSSTPTGGRYNSPLHF.

The chain joins TRBV19 to TRBJ1-4; D not certain. This CDR3 spans 14 amino acids. Germline V gives CDR1 LNHDA, CDR2 SQIVND (reference sequence). Trimming shortened V by 6 bases and J by 10 bases, and 18 bases separated the two germline ends. Here the CDR3 reads CASRPDPQGGKLFF. The CDR3 nucleotides are TGTGCCAGTAGACCGGATCCCCAAGGCGGAAAACTGTTTTTT.

The J gene is TRBJ1-5, the V gene TRBV9; D call uncertain. Per germline, CDR1 SGDLS and CDR2 YYNGEE. The length of the CDR3 is 14 residues. V was shortened by 3 bases and J by 3 bases, with 10 bases between the two germline ends. CDR3 loop: CASSEGPNNQPQHF. The CDR3 DNA follows: TGTGCCAGCAGCGAGGGTCCTAACAATCAGCCCCAGCATTTT.

CDR3 in DNA: TGTGCCAGCTCTAGGGGGGACATGAACACTGAAGCTTTCTTT. Protein product: CASSRGDMNTEAFF. The V gene is TRBV25-1, the J gene TRBJ1-1, with TRBD1 as a possible D gene (6 bases). V lost 8 bases to trimming and J lost 0 bases, with 13 bases between them. The CDR3 is 14 residues long. Germline CDR1 is MGHDK and CDR2 is SYGVNS.

Regarding this clone: Within the sample, other DNA sequences also encode this same CDR3. The J gene is TRBJ1-1, the V gene TRBV6-1, with D perhaps TRBD1 (6 bases). This CDR3 is 15 amino acids long. In germline, CDR1 is MNHNS, CDR2 SASEGT. The V end was cut by 2 bases, the J end by 1 base, with 11 bases between. CDR3 protein: CASSERNRENTEAFF. The CDR3 DNA reads TGTGCCAGCAGTGAACGAAACAGGGAGAACACTGAAGCTTTCTTT.

J is TRBJ2-2 and V is TRBV11-2; perhaps TRBD2 as D (6 bases). V lost 3 bases and J lost 4, with 15 bases in between. Looked up from germline, CDR1 is SGHAT and CDR2 is FQNNGV. There are 16 residues in the CDR3. CDR3 amino acids: CASSFRAEGSTGELFF. Written as DNA, the CDR3 is TGTGCCAGCAGCTTCAGAGCGGAGGGGAGCACCGGGGAGCTGTTTTTT.

The genes are TRBV28 and TRBJ1-1, with 7 bases matching TRBD1. Trimming took 6 bases from V and 0 from J; bases not matched to a gene: 7. Per the germline V gene, CDR1 is MDHEN and CDR2 is SYDVKM. The CDR3 contains 15 residues. This CDR3 reads CASSQGGGLNTEAFF. The CDR3 DNA reads TGTGCCAGCAGCCAGGGAGGGGGCTTGAACACTGAAGCTTTCTTT.

The rearrangement uses TRBV27 and TRBJ2-1, with 9 positions matching TRBD2. V was pared by 5 bases and J by 8 bases, with 10 bases of the junction left unmatched. CDR3 length equals 15 residues. Germline lookup yields CDR1 MNHEY and CDR2 SMNVEV (reference sequence). The DNA of the CDR3 is TGTGCCAGCAGTCCCCTCGGCGGGGGGGCCGATGAGCAGTTCTTC. Residues: CASSPLGGGADEQFF.

V usage is TRBV28 and J usage is TRBJ1-4; TRBD1 matches 7 bases. With 2 bases clipped from V and 4 bases from J, the junction kept 4 bases outside the gene matches. Per the germline V gene, CDR1 is MDHEN and CDR2 is SYDVKM. This CDR3 contains 15 residues. CDR3 region: CASSLLQGLNEKLFF. The CDR3 nucleotides read TGTGCCAGCAGTTTACTACAGGGGCTTAATGAAAAACTGTTTTTT.

The genes are TRBV27 and TRBJ2-7; D could derive from TRBD1 or TRBD2 (5 bases each). Germline V CDR1 and CDR2: MNHEY, SMNVEV (reference sequence). This CDR3 comprises 14 residues. With 4 bases removed from V and 5 bases from J, the gap between germline ends came to 15 bases. The CDR3 reads CASSWDGRRHEQYF. The CDR3 coding sequence is TGTGCCAGCAGTTGGGACGGCCGTCGTCACGAGCAGTACTTC.

The genes are TRBV5-8 and TRBJ2-2, with D possibly matching TRBD2 (5 bases). The CDR3 is made up of 15 amino acids. V was cut by 3 bases and J by 10 bases, with 19 bases left in between. Germline V gene sequence: CDR1 SGHTS, CDR2 YDEGEE. The CDR3 nucleotides are TGTGCCAGCAGCTCGCGGGTCCTAAGTGGTGAGGAGCTGTTTTTT. This encodes CASSSRVLSGEELFF.

This clone was found a few times. The rearrangement uses TRBV6-1 and TRBJ1-6, with a tentative D call TRBD1 (6 bases). CDR1 MNHNS and CDR2 SASEGT come from the germline V gene. This CDR3 is 15 amino acids long. V dropped 2 bases and J dropped 10 bases, with 15 bases sitting between them. CDR3 protein: CASSESAGVYSPLHF. The CDR3 DNA reads TGTGCCAGCAGTGAATCCGCAGGGGTGTACTCACCCCTCCACTTT.

The V and J genes are TRBV23-1 and TRBJ2-7; tentatively, D is TRBD2 (6 bases). TRBV23-1 is noted as an ORF with a role that remains uncertain. Trimming cost V 2 bases and J 0 bases, with 8 bases left between them. The CDR3 is 14 amino acids. The CDR3 sequence is CASSQVRDSYEQYF. Written as DNA, the CDR3 is TGCGCCAGCAGTCAAGTGCGGGACTCCTACGAGCAGTACTTC.

This chain connects TRBV10-3 to TRBJ2-2; D gene uncertain. CDR1 ENHRY and CDR2 SYGVKD come from the germline V gene. The CDR3 extends over 15 amino acids. V was shortened by 5 bases and J by 4 bases, with 14 bases between the two germline ends. CDR3 loop: CAISSTEARTGELFF. DNA for the CDR3: TGTGCCATCAGTAGCACCGAGGCGCGCACCGGGGAGCTGTTTTTT.

This clone showed up just once. V is TRBV7-2 and J is TRBJ2-1; D is uncertain. V dropped 5 bases and J dropped 7 bases, with 9 bases sitting between them. The CDR3 totals 12 residues. CDR1 and CDR2 (germline): SGHTA, FQGNSA. The CDR3 coding sequence is TGTGCCAGCAGCCACCCCGGGAATGAGCAGTTCTTC. This sequence encodes CASSHPGNEQFF.

This clone showed up just a few times. CDR3 in amino acids: CASSPPSGTSGRIYEQYF. The CDR3 DNA reads TGTGCCAGCTCACCACCTTCCGGGACTAGCGGGAGAATTTACGAGCAGTACTTC. This sequence joins TRBV18 and TRBJ2-7; the match to TRBD2 covers 14 bases. Trimming took 0 bases from V and 4 from J; bases not matched to a gene: 8. Germline CDR1 KGHSH, CDR2 LQKENI. The length of the CDR3 is 18 residues.

The chain employs TRBV6-1 and TRBJ2-4; possibly TRBD1 or TRBD2 for D (5 bases each). The CDR3 length is 18 residues. Trimming stripped 1 base from V and 6 bases from J, with 22 bases between. Germline-derived CDR1 and CDR2 are MNHNS and SASEGT. This CDR3 is CASSEDVLGARVGNIQYF. The CDR3 DNA sequence: TGTGCCAGCAGTGAAGACGTCCTGGGAGCCAGGGTGGGAAACATTCAGTACTTC.

The chain has TRBV6-1 and TRBJ1-2, with unresolved D. The CDR3 has 15 amino acids. Germline CDR1 and CDR2: MNHNS and SASEGT. Trimming shortened V by 2 bases and J by 2 bases, and 12 bases separated the two germline ends. DNA for the CDR3: TGTGCCAGCAGTGAACTCAGCCAAGGGAACTATGGCTACACCTTC. This gives the protein CASSELSQGNYGYTF.